This is a list of T cell receptor beta chains from one sample in a study of shared clonotypes between healthy human individuals. Assay: immunoSEQ multiplex PCR; the TCRdb copy retains only in-frame clones and omits some. The table shows about 680,000 clones, with 90% to 95% occurring only once. The sequenced material came from naive CD8+ T cells sorted from blood. All receptors derive from a man aged 25-40 years in good health. CDR3s include the opening cysteine and the closing phenylalanine or tryptophan. Fields, in order: J gene, CDR3 length, D gene, clone size, V gene, CDR3 protein, CDR3 DNA. A D gene is named only where the DNA matches it firmly. Only part of the rows carry a size: once, few, many, or a class if the clone is expanded.

TRBJ2-7,9,TRBD2,NA,TRBV20-1,CSGGGEQYF,TGCAGTGGGGGGGGCGAGCAGTACTTC
TRBJ2-7,16,TRBD2,NA,TRBV6-6,CASSYQTSGALYEQYF,TGTGCCAGCAGTTATCAGACTAGCGGGGCCCTTTACGAGCAGTACTTC
TRBJ1-2,17,NA,NA,TRBV7-9,CASSYLAHRAEGYGYTF,TGTGCCAGCAGCTACCTAGCACACAGGGCAGAGGGCTATGGCTACACCTTC
TRBJ2-1,13,TRBD2,NA,TRBV4-1,CASSQNKREEQFF,TGCGCCAGCAGCCAAAACAAGCGGGAGGAGCAGTTCTTC
TRBJ1-1,12,NA,NA,TRBV30,CAWSTGGTEAFF,TGTGCCTGGAGTACCGGCGGGACTGAAGCTTTCTTT
TRBJ2-7,15,TRBD2,NA,TRBV15,CATSRDAGGYDEQYF,TGTGCCACCAGCAGAGATGCCGGGGGGTACGACGAGCAGTACTTC
TRBJ2-7,11,NA,NA,TRBV30,CAWSSGYEQYF,TGTGCCTGGAGTAGCGGTTACGAGCAGTACTTC
TRBJ1-1,13,NA,NA,TRBV10-2,CASSPGETTEAFF,TGCGCCAGCAGTCCAGGGGAAACAACTGAAGCTTTCTTT
TRBJ1-1,13,NA,NA,TRBV7-9,CASTEPAFNEAFF,TGTGCCAGCACCGAACCCGCCTTTAATGAAGCTTTCTTT
TRBJ2-7,12,NA,NA,TRBV28,CASRTGGYEQYF,TGTGCCAGCAGAACAGGAGGCTACGAGCAGTACTTC
TRBJ2-7,14,NA,NA,TRBV28,CASSPLPLSYEQYF,TGTGCCAGCAGTCCGCTCCCCCTCTCCTACGAGCAGTACTTC
TRBJ2-7,14,TRBD1,NA,TRBV28,CASSVTGGGYEQYF,TGTGCCAGCAGTGTCACAGGGGGAGGCTACGAGCAGTACTTC
TRBJ1-4,16,TRBD1,few,TRBV9,CASSGDRGPGIEKLFF,TGTGCCAGCAGCGGGGACAGGGGGCCTGGAATCGAAAAACTGTTTTTT
TRBJ2-5,15,NA,NA,TRBV27,CASSHTPAEAFPQYF,TGTGCCAGCAGTCATACCCCGGCGGAAGCTTTTCCCCAGTACTTC
TRBJ2-1,14,NA,few,TRBV4-3,CASSHQGGYNEQFF,TGCGCCAGCAGCCATCAGGGGGGCTACAATGAGCAGTTCTTC
TRBJ1-2,15,NA,NA,TRBV4-1,CASSQIDGPNYGYTF,TGCGCCAGCAGCCAAATAGACGGACCTAACTATGGCTACACCTTC
TRBJ1-4,15,NA,NA,TRBV28,CASSLLQGTNEKLFF,TGTGCCAGCAGTTTATTACAGGGAACTAATGAAAAACTGTTTTTT
TRBJ2-1,16,NA,NA,TRBV4-1,CASSQDTGGYYNEQFF,TGCGCCAGCAGCCAAGACACGGGGGGCTACTACAATGAGCAGTTCTTC
TRBJ2-2,16,NA,NA,TRBV12-5,CASAEGGNGGTGELFF,TGTGCTAGTGCCGAGGGGGGAAACGGTGGCACCGGGGAGCTGTTTTTT
TRBJ2-3,15,TRBD1,NA,TRBV15,CATSAPGQGLDTQYF,TGTGCCACCAGCGCTCCGGGACAGGGGTTAGATACGCAGTATTTT
TRBJ2-1,17,TRBD1,NA,TRBV18,CASSPNPGQGPNNEQFF,TGTGCCAGCTCACCTAATCCCGGACAGGGGCCCAACAATGAGCAGTTCTTC
TRBJ2-7,11,NA,many,TRBV6-1,CASVEFYEQYF,TGTGCCAGCGTGGAGTTTTACGAGCAGTACTTC
TRBJ2-7,15,NA,NA,TRBV25-1,CASSEYGGRMDEQYF,TGTGCCAGCAGTGAATACGGGGGACGGATGGACGAGCAGTACTTC
TRBJ2-7,16,TRBD1,NA,TRBV18,CASSPGLGQGAYEQYF,TGTGCCAGCTCACCAGGTTTAGGGCAGGGGGCCTACGAGCAGTACTTC
TRBJ2-7,14,NA,NA,TRBV2,CASSGRILVYEQYF,TGTGCCAGCAGTGGCCGGATTTTAGTCTACGAGCAGTACTTC
TRBJ2-7,12,NA,NA,TRBV29-1,CSIFAGSYEQYF,TGCAGCATCTTCGCGGGCTCCTACGAGCAGTACTTC
TRBJ2-1,13,NA,NA,TRBV29-1,CSVLGLSYNEQFF,TGCAGCGTCCTCGGACTATCCTACAATGAGCAGTTCTTC
TRBJ2-5,11,NA,NA,TRBV5-1,CASQGQETQYF,TGCGCCTCACAGGGCCAAGAGACCCAGTACTTC
TRBJ2-1,13,NA,NA,TRBV7-9,CASSPIPGNEQFF,TGTGCCAGCAGCCCGATTCCCGGCAATGAGCAGTTCTTC
TRBJ2-1,13,NA,few,TRBV11-2,CASSLVGNNEQFF,TGTGCCAGCAGCTTAGTAGGAAACAATGAGCAGTTCTTC
TRBJ2-2,13,NA,NA,TRBV4-1,CATSYGNTGELFF,TGCGCCACGTCGTACGGCAACACCGGGGAGCTGTTTTTT
TRBJ2-1,14,TRBD2,NA,TRBV27,CASRGLADYNEQFF,TGTGCCAGCAGGGGACTAGCGGACTACAATGAGCAGTTCTTC
TRBJ2-5,13,NA,NA,TRBV29-1,CSVVGANQETQYF,TGCAGCGTTGTAGGCGCTAACCAAGAGACCCAGTACTTC
TRBJ1-2,12,TRBD1,NA,TRBV27,CASRSGGVGYTF,TGTGCCAGCAGGTCAGGGGGCGTAGGCTACACCTTC
TRBJ2-7,14,NA,NA,TRBV28,CASRYVGTLYEQYF,TGTGCCAGCAGATACGTGGGTACCCTGTACGAGCAGTACTTC
TRBJ1-5,14,TRBD1,NA,TRBV6-5,CASSRTGGLQPQHF,TGTGCCAGCAGTAGGACAGGGGGCCTCCAGCCCCAGCATTTT
TRBJ2-3,13,NA,NA,TRBV9,CASSVVATDTQYF,TGTGCCAGCAGCGTAGTTGCCACAGATACGCAGTATTTT
TRBJ2-7,17,NA,NA,TRBV7-9,CASSTPISGILSYEQYF,TGTGCCAGCAGCACCCCGATATCCGGGATTTTAAGCTACGAGCAGTACTTC
TRBJ2-2,15,NA,NA,TRBV5-6,CASSIWAPSTGELFF,TGTGCCAGCAGTATATGGGCCCCAAGCACCGGGGAGCTGTTTTTT
TRBJ2-4,12,NA,NA,TRBV7-9,CASSRTVNIQYF,TGTGCCAGCAGCCGGACGGTCAACATTCAGTACTTC
TRBJ2-7,12,NA,NA,TRBV27,CASSLLGEEQYF,TGTGCCAGCAGTTTGTTAGGGGAAGAGCAGTACTTC
TRBJ1-5,14,NA,NA,TRBV6-1,CASSEIRVNQPQHF,TGTGCCAGCAGTGAAATACGGGTGAATCAGCCCCAGCATTTT
TRBJ1-4,14,NA,NA,TRBV6-6,CASSSGILEEKLFF,TGTGCCAGCAGTTCAGGGATATTAGAGGAAAAACTGTTTTTT
TRBJ2-7,14,NA,NA,TRBV7-9,CASSLAVGTYEQYF,TGTGCCAGCAGCTTAGCGGTTGGAACCTACGAGCAGTACTTC
TRBJ2-7,16,TRBD2,once,TRBV7-6,CASSLAGLAGDREQYF,TGTGCCAGCAGCTTAGCAGGACTAGCGGGAGATCGCGAGCAGTACTTC
TRBJ2-1,17,NA,NA,TRBV11-2,CASSSPLGLSSYNEQFF,TGTGCCAGCAGCTCCCCGCTGGGTTTAAGCTCCTACAATGAGCAGTTCTTC
TRBJ1-1,14,TRBD1,NA,TRBV30,CAWSPGTANTEAFF,TGTGCCTGGAGTCCCGGGACAGCTAACACTGAAGCTTTCTTT
TRBJ2-7,16,NA,NA,TRBV5-1,CASSQVGQASSYEQYF,TGCGCCAGCAGCCAGGTAGGGCAGGCAAGCTCCTACGAGCAGTACTTC
TRBJ2-1,16,TRBD2,NA,TRBV9,CASSHDSGRTNNEQFF,TGTGCCAGCAGCCATGATAGCGGGAGGACAAACAATGAGCAGTTCTTC
TRBJ2-2,15,NA,NA,TRBV19,CASSLQGGMTGELFF,TGTGCCAGTAGCCTCCAGGGCGGAATGACCGGGGAGCTGTTTTTT
TRBJ2-3,15,NA,NA,TRBV10-2,CASFETTGVADTQYF,TGCGCCAGCTTCGAAACCACGGGAGTTGCAGATACGCAGTATTTT
TRBJ2-3,15,TRBD1,NA,TRBV7-6,CASRDPGQGTDTQYF,TGTGCCAGCAGAGATCCGGGACAGGGCACAGATACGCAGTATTTT
TRBJ2-7,16,TRBD2,NA,TRBV11-3,CASSAYSSGSPYGQYF,TGTGCCAGCAGCGCCTATAGCAGCGGGAGCCCGTACGGGCAGTACTTC
TRBJ2-1,13,TRBD2,NA,TRBV6-4,CASSPSGSHEQFF,TGTGCCAGCAGCCCTAGCGGGAGTCATGAGCAGTTCTTC
TRBJ1-1,13,NA,NA,TRBV5-8,CASSFTGFTEAFF,TGTGCCAGCAGTTTTACAGGGTTCACTGAAGCTTTCTTT
TRBJ2-3,16,NA,NA,TRBV7-2,CASSLALRGTTDTQYF,TGTGCCAGCAGCTTAGCGCTAAGAGGGACTACAGATACGCAGTATTTT
TRBJ2-5,15,NA,NA,TRBV7-9,CASSASDLDTETQYF,TGTGCCAGCAGCGCCTCAGATTTGGACACAGAGACCCAGTACTTC